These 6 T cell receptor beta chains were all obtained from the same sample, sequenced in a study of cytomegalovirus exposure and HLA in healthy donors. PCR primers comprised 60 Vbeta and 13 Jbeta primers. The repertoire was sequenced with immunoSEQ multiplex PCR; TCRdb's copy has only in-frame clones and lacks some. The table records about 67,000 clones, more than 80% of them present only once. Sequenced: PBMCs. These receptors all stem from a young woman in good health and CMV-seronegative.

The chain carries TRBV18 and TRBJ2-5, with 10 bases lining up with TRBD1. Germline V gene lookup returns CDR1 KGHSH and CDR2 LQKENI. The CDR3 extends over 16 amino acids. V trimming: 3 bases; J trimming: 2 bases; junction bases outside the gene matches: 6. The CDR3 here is CASSPTTGGPQETQYF. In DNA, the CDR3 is TGTGCCAGCTCACCTACGACAGGGGGCCCACAAGAGACCCAGTACTTC. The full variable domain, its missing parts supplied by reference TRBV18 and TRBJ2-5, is NAGVMQNPRHLVRRRGQEARLRCSPMKGHSHVYWYRQLPEEGLKFMVYLQKENIIDESGMPKERFSAEFPKEGPSILRIQQVVRGDSAAYFCASSPTTGGPQETQYFGPGTRLLVL.

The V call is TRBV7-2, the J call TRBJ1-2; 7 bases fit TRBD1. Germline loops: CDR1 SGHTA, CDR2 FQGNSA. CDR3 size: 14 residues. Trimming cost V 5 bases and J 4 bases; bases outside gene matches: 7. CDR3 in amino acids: CASSPTGVGYGYTF. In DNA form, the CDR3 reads TGTGCCAGCAGCCCCACAGGGGTGGGCTATGGCTACACCTTC.

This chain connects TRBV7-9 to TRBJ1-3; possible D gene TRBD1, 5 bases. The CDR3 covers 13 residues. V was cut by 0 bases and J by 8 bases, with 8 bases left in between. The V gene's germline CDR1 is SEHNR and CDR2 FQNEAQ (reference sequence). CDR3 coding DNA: TGTGCCAGCAGCTTAGCTGGGGCGCACACCATATATTTT. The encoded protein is CASSLAGAHTIYF.

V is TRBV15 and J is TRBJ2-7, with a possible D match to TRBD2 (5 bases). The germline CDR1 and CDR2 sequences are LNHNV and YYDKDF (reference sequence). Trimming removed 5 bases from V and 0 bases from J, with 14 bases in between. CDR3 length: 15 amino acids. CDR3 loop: CATSARRRSSYEQYF. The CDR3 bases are TGTGCCACCAGCGCCCGACGGAGGAGCTCCTACGAGCAGTACTTC.

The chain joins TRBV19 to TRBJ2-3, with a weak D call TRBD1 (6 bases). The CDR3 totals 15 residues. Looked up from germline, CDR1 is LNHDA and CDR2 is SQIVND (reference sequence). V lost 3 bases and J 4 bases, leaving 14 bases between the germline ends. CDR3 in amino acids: CASSIQQGPADTQYF. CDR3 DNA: TGTGCCAGTAGTATCCAACAGGGCCCCGCAGATACGCAGTATTTT. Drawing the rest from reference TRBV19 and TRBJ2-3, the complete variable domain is DGGITQSPKYLFRKEGQNVTLSCEQNLNHDAMYWYRQDPGQGLRLIYYSQIVNDFQKGDIAEGYSVSREKKESFPLTVTSAQKNPTAFYLCASSIQQGPADTQYFGPGTRLTVL.

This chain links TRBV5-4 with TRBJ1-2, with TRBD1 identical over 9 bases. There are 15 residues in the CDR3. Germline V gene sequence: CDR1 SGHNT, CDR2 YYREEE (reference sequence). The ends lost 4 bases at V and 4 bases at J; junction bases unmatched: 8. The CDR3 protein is CASSAGQGRSYGYTF. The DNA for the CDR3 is TGTGCCAGCAGCGCTGGACAGGGGCGTAGCTATGGCTACACCTTC.